These T cell receptor beta chains were read from a single sample in a study of CD8 T cells in ankylosing spondylitis. In TCRdb, the 5' RACE reads were re-called with MiXCR into one record per CDR3 protein. The data show 200,000 to 300,000 distinct CDR3 sequences, about 24% seen once. The sample taken for sequencing was blood, either unsorted or a sorted T cell fraction (not recorded which). The receptors here all came from a male donor with ankylosing spondylitis or in good health (not recorded which). CDR3s include the opening cysteine and the closing phenylalanine or tryptophan. The D gene is left open where the match is weak. The size field is filled for only some rows; it gives once, few, many or a size class.

size | J | D | V | DNA | CDR3
many | TRBJ2-3 | . | TRBV18 | TGTGCCAGCTCACGTTCCGGGGCCGACACAGATACGCAGTATTTT | CASSRSGADTDTQYF
. | TRBJ2-2 | TRBD1 | TRBV20-1 | TGCAGTGCTCGGCGGGGACAGGGTGGCGGGGAGCTGTTTTTT | CSARRGQGGGELFF
. | TRBJ2-7 | TRBD1 | TRBV19 | TGTGCCAGTAGTATAGCCTCGGGCAGGGGGAGTTACGAGCAGTACTTC | CASSIASGRGSYEQYF
few | TRBJ2-5 | . | TRBV25-1 | TGTGCCAGCAGTACGGGGGTGAAGGGGACGGAGACCCAGTACTTC | CASSTGVKGTETQYF
few | TRBJ2-5 | . | TRBV20-1 | TGCAGTGCTAGGAAAACGGCGGTACGGGAAGGGACCCAGTACTTC | CSARKTAVREGTQYF
many | TRBJ1-6 | TRBD1 | TRBV20-1 | TGCAGTGCTAGTCCCGGGACAGGGATGCCTAATTCACCCCTCCACTTT | CSASPGTGMPNSPLHF
. | TRBJ2-7 | TRBD1 | TRBV10-3 | TGTGCCATCAGGGGACAGGCCGATTACGAGCAGTACTTC | CAIRGQADYEQYF
many | TRBJ2-2 | TRBD1 | TRBV5-6 | TGTGCCAGCAGCCGAGGGACAGGGAGAAACACCGGGGAGCTGTTTTTT | CASSRGTGRNTGELFF
. | TRBJ2-1 | . | TRBV6-5 | TGTGCCAGCAGACTGGGACTCTTCAATGAGCAGTTCTTC | CASRLGLFNEQFF
many | TRBJ1-2 | . | TRBV20-1 | TGCAGTGCTAGCGGCGATCCGGCGAACTATGGCTACACCTTC | CSASGDPANYGYTF
many | TRBJ2-5 | . | TRBV20-1 | TGCAGTGCTAGTAGTCTAGCCGGAGCGACCCAGTACTTC | CSASSLAGATQYF
many | TRBJ2-7 | . | TRBV6-5 | TGTGCCAGCAGGCTACAATACGAGCAGTACTTC | CASRLQYEQYF
few | TRBJ2-1 | . | TRBV10-3 | TGTGCCATCAGTGTACTCCGGGGTGAGCAGTTCTTC | CAISVLRGEQFF
few | TRBJ2-5 | TRBD1 | TRBV6-1 | TGTGCCAGCAACCGGGACAGGAGGAAGGAGACCCAGTACTTC | CASNRDRRKETQYF
many | TRBJ2-7 | TRBD2 | TRBV20-1 | TGCAGTGCTCCATTCTGGGGGGGACTGACTTGGGAGCAGTACTTC | CSAPFWGGLTWEQYF
. | TRBJ2-7 | . | TRBV20-1 | TGCAGTGCTAGAGGCAGGGGCTGGTACGAGCAGTACTTC | CSARGRGWYEQYF
once | TRBJ2-7 | TRBD1 | TRBV10-3 | TGTGCCATCAGTGAGTCTAGACCGGGACAGCACTACGAGCAGTACTTC | CAISESRPGQHYEQYF
. | TRBJ2-5 | . | TRBV12-3/TRBV12-4 | TGTGCCAGCAGCAGGACGCCGGCTGAGGAGACCCAGTACTTC | CASSRTPAEETQYF
. | TRBJ2-3 | TRBD1 | TRBV7-2 | TGTGCCAGCAGCAGGGGGCAGGACCCGCGGATGGATACGCAGTATTTT | CASSRGQDPRMDTQYF
many | TRBJ1-3 | . | TRBV12-3/TRBV12-4 | TGTGCCAGCAGTTTAGGGGGGCTCTCTGGAAACACCATATATTTT | CASSLGGLSGNTIYF
. | TRBJ1-4 | . | TRBV20-1 | TGCAGTGCTATAGACATCCCTAATGAAAAACTGTTTTTT | CSAIDIPNEKLFF
many | TRBJ2-3 | . | TRBV20-1 | TGCAGTGCTAGTATGCCCACAGATACGCAGTATTTT | CSASMPTDTQYF
many | TRBJ2-5 | TRBD2 | TRBV20-1 | TGCAGTGCTAGTCTAGCGGATTCCCAAGAGACCCAGTACTTC | CSASLADSQETQYF
few | TRBJ2-7 | . | TRBV12-3/TRBV12-4 | TGTGCCAGCAGCCGCGAGGACGAGCAGTACTTC | CASSREDEQYF
few | TRBJ2-3 | TRBD2 | TRBV5-1 | TGCGCCAGCAGCTTGGCCGTGGCGGGGGGGAAAGCAGATACGCAGTATTTT | CASSLAVAGGKADTQYF